The 28 T cell receptor beta chains in this list originate from one sample, sequenced in a study of T-cell reconstitution after alpha-beta-depleted transplantation in children. Unique molecular identifiers were used to barcode this TCRbeta library. Each CDR3 protein is one row after TCRdb ran MiXCR on the PCR reads. The table includes approximately 430,000 distinct CDR3 sequences, about a sixth detected once. Sequenced here: PBMCs, mostly from graft donor cells, sampled 360 days after TCRalphabeta/CD19-depleted stem cell transplant. The receptors here all came from a boy in the first two years of life who had a stem cell transplant for Wiskott-Aldrich syndrome, so the T cells may come from the graft donor.

The V and J genes are TRBV5-1 and TRBJ2-7; D is unclear. Between the trimmed V and J ends, which lost 2 bases and 0 bases, there was a span of 21 bases. Germline CDR1 and CDR2: SGHRS and YFSETQ. The CDR3 extends over 18 amino acids. Here the CDR3 reads CASSFSPNPEVFSYEQYF. CDR3 nucleotide sequence: TGCGCCAGCAGCTTTTCCCCAAACCCCGAGGTCTTCTCCTACGAGCAGTACTTC.

Only a few counts were recorded for this clonotype. The chain links TRBV7-8 to TRBJ2-7; 7 nucleotides line up with TRBD1. The germline gives CDR1 SGHVS, CDR2 FQNEAQ. The CDR3 has 17 amino acids. The ends lost 2 bases at V and 3 bases at J; junction bases unmatched: 13. CDR3 region: CASSLKSGTAKNYEQYF. DNA of the CDR3: TGTGCCAGCAGCTTAAAATCCGGGACAGCTAAGAACTACGAGCAGTACTTC.

The V call is TRBV10-3, the J call TRBJ2-5, with 11 bases fitting TRBD2. CDR3 length: 15 residues. The J segment lost 1 base and the V segment lost 11 bases, leaving 9 bases of the junction unmatched. CDR1 is ENHRY, CDR2 SYGVKD, per germline. The CDR3 nucleotides are TGTGCCTTATCCCCGGGACTAGCGGCCCAAGAGACCCAGTACTTC. It is translated as CALSPGLAAQETQYF.

This clonotype has a handful of counts. The junction does not match germline at one end; this may be a read error. V gene TRBV5-6 combines with J gene TRBJ2-2, with 9 bases fitting TRBD1. Germline CDR1 is SGHDT and CDR2 is YYEEEE. The CDR3 length is 17 residues. The chain's CDR3 is CASSLDRGHSNAGELFF. DNA for the CDR3: TGTGCCAGCAGCTTGGACAGGGGGCACTCGAACGCCGGGGAGCTGTTTTTT.

This clonotype was counted between two and nine times. The rearrangement links TRBV27 to TRBJ2-6; D perhaps matches TRBD2 (5 bases). Germline CDR1 and CDR2: MNHEY and SMNVEV (reference sequence). This CDR3 is built from 15 residues. The germline V and J ends were trimmed by 3 bases and 1 base, with 7 bases remaining between them. The CDR3 region is CASSFWESGANVLTF. In DNA, the CDR3 is TGTGCCAGCAGTTTCTGGGAGTCTGGGGCCAACGTCCTGACTTTC.

This clonotype showed up many times. The V call is TRBV5-1, the J call TRBJ1-1; D unclear. The CDR3 runs 13 residues. CDR1 and CDR2 (germline): SGHRS, YFSETQ. The V and J ends lost 4 bases and 0 bases respectively, with 7 bases between them. CDR3 in DNA: TGCGCCAGCAGCGCCCTAATGAACACTGAAGCTTTCTTT. Encoded protein: CASSALMNTEAFF.

V usage is TRBV27 and J usage is TRBJ2-1; D might be TRBD1 (6 bases). Trimming shortened V by 3 bases and J by 7 bases, and 16 bases separated the two germline ends. Looked up from germline, CDR1 is MNHEY and CDR2 is SMNVEV (reference sequence). The CDR3 spans 15 residues. CDR3 nucleotide sequence: TGTGCCAGCAGTTTGGACCAGGGGCGCTTGAATGAGCAGTTCTTC. Protein sequence: CASSLDQGRLNEQFF.

This chain's CDR3 is CASSQEVGKTYEQYF. CDR3 nucleotides: TGTGCCAGCAGCCAAGAGGTGGGTAAGACTTACGAGCAGTACTTC. The chain joins TRBV3-1 to TRBJ2-7; D unclear. The V and J ends lost 0 bases and 4 bases respectively, with 13 bases between them. The CDR3 has 15 amino acids. Germline V gene sequence: CDR1 LGHDT, CDR2 YNNKEL (reference sequence).

This clonotype was seen a few times. The chain links TRBV12-3 or TRBV12-4 to TRBJ2-2, with 9 positions matching TRBD1. After removal of 5 bases from V and 7 bases from J, the junction contained 8 bases not matched to a gene. CDR3 length: 15 amino acids. In DNA form, the CDR3 reads TGTGCCAGCAGTCCTACAGGGGGCTTTGGCGGGGAGCTGTTTTTT. Translation gives CASSPTGGFGGELFF.

The chain has TRBV20-1 and TRBJ2-1, with TRBD2 as a possible D gene (6 bases). In germline, CDR1 is DFQATT, CDR2 SNEGSKA (reference sequence). V lost 3 bases, J lost 4 bases, and 13 bases lay in between. This CDR3 has 14 residues. The CDR3 loop is CSASSGVGYNEQFF. The CDR3 DNA is TGCAGTGCTAGCTCGGGAGTGGGTTACAATGAGCAGTTCTTC.

CDR3 residues: CASSPKAQPHNEQFF. CDR3 nucleotides: TGTGCCAGCAGCCCAAAGGCCCAGCCGCACAATGAGCAGTTCTTC. This rearrangement joins TRBV7-9 to TRBJ2-1; D is unclear. This CDR3 comprises 15 residues. V was cut by 5 bases and J by 5 bases, with 16 bases left in between. In germline, CDR1 is SEHNR, CDR2 FQNEAQ (reference sequence).

This clonotype was seen only a few times. The genes are TRBV29-1 and TRBJ2-5; 11 bases match TRBD2. CDR1 is SQVTM, CDR2 ANQGSEA, per germline. The CDR3 sequence is 12 residues long. J lost 4 bases, V lost 7 bases, and 2 bases had no gene match. CDR3 DNA: TGCAGCGCAGGGACTAGCGGAGAGACCCAGTACTTC. It translates to CSAGTSGETQYF.

This clonotype appeared a few times. J is TRBJ2-7 and V is TRBV29-1; D not resolved. Trimming stripped 4 bases from V and 3 bases from J, with 7 bases between. The germline CDR1 and CDR2 sequences are SQVTM and ANQGSEA. The CDR3 length is 11 residues. The CDR3 reads CSVGAGYEQYF. The DNA of the CDR3 is TGCAGCGTTGGCGCCGGCTACGAGCAGTACTTC.

V gene TRBV10-2 combines with J gene TRBJ2-5; D uncertain. This CDR3 contains 13 residues. V shed 3 bases and J shed 4 bases, with 9 bases lying between them. Per germline, CDR1 WSHSY and CDR2 SAAADI. CDR3 sequence (DNA): TGCGCCAGCAGTGACTGGAGAGGAGAGACCCAGTACTTC. Amino acid sequence: CASSDWRGETQYF.

This clonotype showed up just a few times. The chain joins TRBV2 to TRBJ2-1, with TRBD2 as a possible D gene (5 bases). This CDR3 has 12 amino acids. Germline loops: CDR1 SNHLY, CDR2 FYNNEI. Trimming shortened V by 6 bases and J by 6 bases, and 9 bases separated the two germline ends. The CDR3 DNA reads as TGTGCCAGCAGGGGAGAAGGCAATGAGCAGTTCTTC. Translating it yields CASRGEGNEQFF.

This clonotype was detected ten times or more. J is TRBJ1-5 and V is TRBV6-5; D remains ambiguous. The ends were cut back, 9 bases at V and 1 base at J, with 19 bases in the middle. The V gene's germline CDR1 is MNHEY and CDR2 SVGAGI. The CDR3 is 16 residues long. The CDR3 DNA follows: TGTGCCAGTACCGTCGAAAGGCCGGAGAGCAATCAGCCCCAGCATTTT. This codes for CASTVERPESNQPQHF.

This clonotype was found a few times. The rearrangement uses TRBV12-3 or TRBV12-4 and TRBJ1-5; weak D call: TRBD1 (5 bases). This CDR3 region has 14 residues. The ends were cut back, 2 bases at V and 6 bases at J, with 11 bases in the middle. CDR3: CASSLRGEVQPQHF. The CDR3 DNA reads TGTGCCAGCAGTTTACGGGGGGAGGTTCAGCCCCAGCATTTT.

In its sample, this clonotype was seen a few times. The gene calls are TRBV9 and TRBJ2-3; tentative D call: TRBD2 (6 bases). Trimming removed 6 bases at V and 0 bases at J, with 11 bases between. CDR3 length: 14 amino acids. The germline V gene encodes CDR1 SGDLS and CDR2 YYNGEE. CDR3 region: CASNQRVSTDTQYF. Written as DNA, the CDR3 is TGTGCCAGCAACCAGCGGGTTAGCACAGATACGCAGTATTTT.

This clonotype was seen more than once but under ten times. DNA of the CDR3: TGCGCCAGCAGCTTGTCGAGTCTGGCCACAGAGACCCAGTACTTC. It encodes CASSLSSLATETQYF. The chain couples TRBV5-1 to TRBJ2-5; D remains ambiguous. CDR1 and CDR2 from the germline V gene are SGHRS and YFSETQ. The CDR3 sequence is 15 residues long. Trimming pared 1 base from V and 4 bases from J, leaving 14 bases between.

Here the CDR3 reads CASSRRTSGVKNEQFF. The CDR3 DNA is TGTGCCAGCAGCCGTAGGACTAGCGGGGTAAAGAATGAGCAGTTCTTC. V is TRBV7-2 and J is TRBJ2-1; 12 nucleotides align to TRBD2. V was clipped by 5 bases and J by 7 bases; unmatched bases: 9. This CDR3 region has 16 residues. Germline V gene data show CDR1 as SGHTA and CDR2 as FQGNSA.

V is TRBV24-1 and J is TRBJ2-3, with 7 bases matching TRBD2. The CDR3 loop spans 14 amino acids. CDR1 KGHDR and CDR2 SFDVKD come from the germline V gene. V dropped 6 bases and J dropped 5; count of bases not matched to a gene: 7. For the CDR3, the DNA is TGTGCCACCAGTCTTCGAGGGGAGGGAGATACGCAGTATTTT. Translation: CATSLRGEGDTQYF.

This clonotype has just a few counts. The chain recombines TRBV20-1 with TRBJ2-3; D remains ambiguous. Trimming shortened V by 6 bases and J by 4 bases, and 8 bases separated the two germline ends. This CDR3 has 11 residues. Germline CDR1 is DFQATT and CDR2 is SNEGSKA (reference sequence). This chain's CDR3 is CSAVRSDTQYF. CDR3 sequence (DNA): TGCAGTGCCGTAAGGTCAGATACGCAGTATTTT.

V gene TRBV12-3 or TRBV12-4 combines with J gene TRBJ2-7, with a tentative D call TRBD2 (5 bases). There are 13 residues in the CDR3. The V end lost 6 bases, the J end lost 3 bases, and 12 bases lay between the germline ends. This CDR3 reads CASSQTTFYEQYF. The CDR3 DNA reads as TGTGCCAGCAGCCAGACTACCTTCTACGAGCAGTACTTC.

The genes are TRBV10-3 and TRBJ2-5; 7 nucleotides match TRBD2. J gave up 5 bases and V 2 bases, and 2 bases lay outside the gene matches. The V gene's germline CDR1 is ENHRY and CDR2 SYGVKD. This CDR3 region has 13 residues. The CDR3: CAISELSGETQYF. Here the CDR3 DNA reads TGTGCCATCAGTGAGCTTAGCGGGGAGACCCAGTACTTC.

This clonotype was seen a handful of times. This rearrangement joins TRBV10-3 to TRBJ2-1; D remains unclear. The CDR3 is made up of 14 amino acids. Trimming cost V 7 bases and J 3 bases, with 13 bases left between them. CDR1 ENHRY and CDR2 SYGVKD come from the germline V gene. CDR3 sequence: CAITSVPGYNEQFF. CDR3 DNA sequence: TGTGCCATCACGTCGGTCCCGGGCTACAATGAGCAGTTCTTC.

The chain recombines TRBV11-1 with TRBJ2-4, with 11 bases lining up with TRBD1. With V trimmed by 5 bases and J by 0 bases, 12 bases remained unmatched. CDR1 and CDR2 (germline): SGHAT, FQDESV (reference sequence). The CDR3 is 19 residues long. The DNA for the CDR3 is TGTGCCAGCAGCCGCTGGACAGGGGGCTTAGGGTTAGCCAAAAACATTCAGTACTTC. Its translation is CASSRWTGGLGLAKNIQYF.

This chain joins TRBV6-1 and TRBJ2-7, with 7 bases identical to TRBD1. The V and J ends lost 6 bases and 5 bases, in that order; junction bases with no gene match: 13. This CDR3 has 15 amino acids. CDR1 MNHNS and CDR2 SASEGT come from the germline V gene. Here the CDR3 reads CASRGRQGKFDEQYF. The CDR3 nucleotides read TGTGCCAGCAGAGGACGACAGGGAAAATTCGACGAGCAGTACTTC.

This clonotype was found a few times. One junction end disagrees with the germline gene, perhaps due to a read error. Here the CDR3 reads CSARDLLMPPINF. In DNA, the CDR3 is TGCAGTGCTAGAGATCTCTTGATGCCCCCTATTAACTTT. The V and J genes are TRBV20-1 and TRBJ1-1, with unresolved D. In germline, CDR1 is DFQATT, CDR2 SNEGSKA (reference sequence). This CDR3 contains 13 residues.